The 7 T cell receptor beta chains given below trace back to one sample, sequenced in a study of blood T cell repertoires in COVID-19. Profiling relied on immunoSEQ multiplex PCR, and the TCRdb table lists in-frame clones only, not all of them. The repertoire consists of approximately 250,000 clones, with roughly 84% occurring once and the leading ten covering around 9.1%. The specimen sequenced was peripheral blood. The receptors shown here come from a human donor in a cohort sampled during active COVID-19.

V is TRBV9 and J is TRBJ2-1; TRBD2 aligns across 9 bases. The CDR3 sequence is 21 residues long. The junction had 17 bases not matched to a gene; V was cut back by 0 bases and J by 1 base. Germline lookup yields CDR1 SGDLS and CDR2 YYNGEE. CDR3 protein: CASSVETESGGPPRSYNEQFF. DNA for the CDR3: TGTGCCAGCAGCGTAGAAACAGAGAGCGGGGGGCCCCCCAGATCCTACAATGAGCAGTTCTTC.

This clone was counted between two and nine times. The V gene is TRBV12-3 or TRBV12-4, the J gene TRBJ2-7; weak D call: TRBD2 (5 bases). This CDR3 is 12 amino acids long. Trimming took 7 bases from V and 0 from J, leaving 7 bases between them. For the CDR3, the DNA is TGTGCCAGCACCGGGGTCTCCTACGAGCAGTACTTC. Protein sequence: CASTGVSYEQYF.

This clone was detected once. The chain employs TRBV5-6 and TRBJ1-5, with D possibly matching TRBD1 (5 bases). Between the trimmed V and J ends, which lost 2 bases and 3 bases, there was a span of 9 bases. CDR3 length: 14 residues. Germline values: CDR1 SGHDT, CDR2 YYEEEE. The CDR3 nucleotides are TGTGCCAGCAGCTTAGGACAACACAATCAGCCCCAGCATTTT. Protein: CASSLGQHNQPQHF.

J is TRBJ2-5 and V is TRBV7-2, with 9 bases matching TRBD2. The germline gives CDR1 SGHTA, CDR2 FQGNSA. J was trimmed by 5 bases and V by 8 bases; bases with no gene match: 18. CDR3 length: 17 residues. CDR3 DNA: TGTGCCAGCGGAAAAGCTTCCGGTCTAGCGGGGCGGGAGACCCAGTACTTC. Amino acid sequence: CASGKASGLAGRETQYF.

This chain joins TRBV3-1 (or the pseudogene TRBV3-2) and TRBJ1-5; D gene uncertain. This CDR3 has 14 amino acids. From germline, CDR1 is LGHDT and CDR2 YNNKEL (reference sequence). Trimming shortened V by 4 bases and J by 7 bases, and 14 bases separated the two germline ends. Written as DNA, the CDR3 is TGTGCCAGCAGCCTTAACCTCTTGGAGCAGCCCCAGCATTTT. Translation gives CASSLNLLEQPQHF.

The V and J genes are TRBV6-2 or TRBV6-3 and TRBJ2-2, with 7 positions matching TRBD1. The CDR3 totals 16 residues. V dropped 1 base and J dropped 1; count of bases not matched to a gene: 3. The germline V gene encodes CDR1 MNHEY and CDR2 SVGEGT. The CDR3 here is CASSYWTGVNTGELFF. The CDR3 nucleotides read TGTGCCAGCAGTTACTGGACAGGAGTGAACACCGGGGAGCTGTTTTTT.

The genes are TRBV12-5 and TRBJ1-5, with 8 bases identical to TRBD1. Per the germline V gene, CDR1 is LGHNT and CDR2 is FRNRAP. The CDR3 runs 17 residues. Unmatched junction bases numbered 10, after V lost 6 bases and J lost 0 bases. CDR3 sequence (DNA): TGTGCTAGTGGCCGCCCAGGGGGCCCCATTAGCAATCAGCCCCAGCATTTT. Its protein is CASGRPGGPISNQPQHF. The complete variable domain, with remaining parts taken from reference TRBV12-5 and TRBJ1-5, reads DARVTQTPRHKVTEMGQEVTMRCQPILGHNTVFWYRQTMMQGLELLAYFRNRAPLDDSGMPKDRFSAEMPDATLATLKIQPSEPRDSAVYFCASGRPGGPISNQPQHFGDGTRLSIL.